What follows describes a single T cell receptor beta chain. These data belong to a study of T cell responses to AZD1222 COVID-19 vaccine. Germline V gives CDR1 PRHDT, CDR2 FYEKMQ (reference sequence). The J segment lost 3 bases and the V segment lost 4 bases, leaving 5 bases of the junction unmatched. The CDR3 runs to 14 residues. Assay used: immunoSEQ multiplex PCR; TCRdb lists only in-frame clones, some missing. The table has approximately 46,000 clones, around nine tenths seen once; the top ten hold roughly 1.1%. The material sequenced was peripheral blood, taken 28 days after the second AZD1222 dose. The rearrangement links TRBV13 to TRBJ1-2; the match to TRBD1 covers 7 bases. This TCR was sampled from an adult who received the AZD1222 COVID-19 vaccine. In DNA form, the CDR3 reads TGTGCCAGCAGCTCGCCAGGGGGGTACTATGGCTACACCTTC. Its protein is CASSSPGGYYGYTF.